The 12 T cell receptor beta chains below all came from one sample that was sequenced in a study of blood T cell repertoires in COVID-19. Libraries were prepared by immunoSEQ multiplex PCR; TCRdb keeps only in-frame clonotypes and omits some of them. The table lists more than 85,000 clones, about nine tenths of them singletons, with 3% to 3.5% in the top ten. Sequenced input: peripheral blood. The receptors were sampled from a woman in her 70s with acute or convalescent COVID-19.

The rearrangement joins TRBV23-1 to TRBJ2-7, with D perhaps matching TRBD1 (7 bases). TRBV23-1 qualifies as an ORF whose function is uncertain. This CDR3 region has 15 residues. V was trimmed by 6 bases and J by 3 bases, leaving 18 bases between them. CDR3 residues: CASRTGAGQFYEQYV. CDR3 sequence (DNA): TGCGCCAGCAGAACAGGGGCGGGACAGTTCTACGAGCAGTACGTC.

The chain couples TRBV12-5 to TRBJ2-1, with unresolved D. Germline V gives CDR1 LGHNT, CDR2 FRNRAP. The germline V and J ends were trimmed by 1 base and 14 bases, with 12 bases remaining between them. The CDR3 covers 12 residues. The DNA for the CDR3 is TGTGCTAGTGGTTTGGACCCAGATATGAAGTTCTTC. Translation gives CASGLDPDMKFF.

V and J are TRBV7-2 and TRBJ2-3, with TRBD2 matching over 9 bases. Unmatched junction bases numbered 14, after V lost 2 bases and J lost 5 bases. The germline CDR1 and CDR2 sequences are SGHTA and FQGNSA. There are 18 residues in the CDR3. CDR3 DNA sequence: TGTGCCAGCAGCTTAAAGTTCGCTGCGGGGGGGCAGATAGATACGCAGTATTTT. Translated: CASSLKFAAGGQIDTQYF.

V is TRBV5-1 and J is TRBJ2-7; weak D call: TRBD2 (5 bases). V was trimmed by 0 bases and J by 4 bases, leaving 20 bases between them. Germline loops: CDR1 SGHRS, CDR2 YFSETQ. The CDR3 covers 17 residues. The CDR3 protein is CASSLGGQARLMYEQYF. In DNA form, the CDR3 reads TGCGCCAGCAGCTTGGGCGGGCAGGCTAGGTTAATGTACGAGCAGTACTTC.

This sequence joins TRBV28 and TRBJ2-7; D uncertain. Trimming stripped 3 bases from V and 4 bases from J, with 10 bases between. CDR1 and CDR2 (germline): MDHEN, SYDVKM. The CDR3 contains 13 residues. The CDR3 protein is CASSFTHTYEQYV. The CDR3 DNA sequence: TGTGCCAGCAGTTTCACCCACACATACGAGCAGTACGTC.

The chain links TRBV14 to TRBJ2-3; 12 bases map to TRBD2. Trimming took 5 bases from V and 0 from J; bases not matched to a gene: 6. This CDR3 contains 17 residues. CDR1 is SGHDN, CDR2 FVKESK, per germline. CDR3 amino acids: CASSDRTSGTSTDTQYF. CDR3 nucleotide sequence: TGTGCCAGCAGCGATCGGACTAGCGGGACTAGCACAGATACGCAGTATTTT.

This clone was observed a single time. The rearrangement joins TRBV27 to TRBJ2-5, with a tentative D call TRBD2 (7 bases). V was cut by 3 bases and J by 2 bases, with 13 bases left in between. Germline V gene sequence: CDR1 MNHEY, CDR2 SMNVEV (reference sequence). The CDR3 is 15 residues long. CDR3 protein: CASSLAGGQQETQYF. DNA for the CDR3: TGTGCCAGCAGTTTGGCCGGGGGGCAACAAGAGACCCAGTACTTC.

The rearrangement joins TRBV10-3 to TRBJ1-1, with a possible D match to TRBD1 (5 bases). This CDR3 has 14 amino acids. Germline loops: CDR1 ENHRY, CDR2 SYGVKD. The V end lost 8 bases, the J end lost 4 bases, and 17 bases lay between the germline ends. Here the CDR3 DNA reads TGTGCCATCCGTATTGGGGGGGAAGGCACTGAAGCTTTCTTT. Amino acids: CAIRIGGEGTEAFF.

This clone was observed once. The V and J genes are TRBV6-6 and TRBJ1-2; a possible D gene is TRBD1 (5 bases). The CDR3 covers 13 residues. CDR1 is MNHNY, CDR2 SVGAGI, per germline (reference sequence). With 6 bases removed from V and 6 bases from J, the gap between germline ends came to 14 bases. CDR3 amino acids: CASRIRGGDGYTF. The CDR3 DNA reads as TGTGCCAGCAGAATAAGGGGAGGAGATGGCTACACCTTC.

This clone was counted a single time. The chain uses TRBV2 and TRBJ1-2; the D gene is possibly TRBD1 (6 bases). CDR1 and CDR2 (germline): SNHLY, FYNNEI. Trimming pared 8 bases from V and 4 bases from J, leaving 11 bases between. This CDR3 contains 12 residues. The CDR3 coding sequence is TGTGCCAGCCGGGGAGGGGGCTATGGCTACACCTTC. It specifies CASRGGGYGYTF.

The chain combines TRBV5-4 with TRBJ1-2, with TRBD1 matching 7 bases. Germline CDR1 and CDR2: SGHNT and YYREEE (reference sequence). V shed 2 bases, J shed 8 bases, and the junction held 6 bases outside the gene matches. There are 13 residues in the CDR3. The CDR3 DNA follows: TGTGCCAGCAGCTTACAGGGGTCGGGGGGCTACACCTTC. Translation gives CASSLQGSGGYTF. Using reference TRBV5-4 and TRBJ1-2 for the parts outside the CDR3, the full variable domain is ETGVTQSPTHLIKTRGQQVTLRCSSQSGHNTVSWYQQALGQGPQFIFQYYREEENGRGNFPPRFSGLQFPNYSSELNVNALELDDSALYLCASSLQGSGGYTFGSGTRLTVV.

This chain connects TRBV7-9 to TRBJ2-3; 12 nucleotides match TRBD1. This CDR3 is built from 18 residues. CDR1 and CDR2 from the germline V gene are SEHNR and FQNEAQ (reference sequence). The V gene end was trimmed by 1 base and the J gene end by 3 bases; junction bases not matched to a gene: 8. Here the CDR3 DNA reads TGTGCCAGCAGCTTAGGATTGGGACAGGGGGCGAGAACAGATACGCAGTATTTT. Translated, it gives CASSLGLGQGARTDTQYF.